The next 14 T cell receptor beta chains were all read from a single sample in a study of OX40 agonist ivuxolimab in advanced cancers. Data came from immunoSEQ multiplex PCR; TCRdb stores just in-frame clones and leaves some out. The data show about 100,000 clones, approximately 91% seen once. The material was CD4+ or CD8+ T cells sorted from blood, obtained in a trial of the OX40 agonist ivuxolimab. These receptors all come from an adult with an advanced solid tumor such as melanoma, head and neck, liver or kidney cancer.

This rearrangement joins TRBV6-1 to TRBJ2-7; D is unclear. The germline V and J ends were trimmed by 3 bases and 0 bases, with 9 bases remaining between them. Germline CDR1 reads MNHNS; CDR2 reads SASEGT. This CDR3 is built from 14 residues. CDR3 DNA: TGTGCCAGCAGTGACTTTCTTACCTCCTACGAGCAGTACTTC. It is translated as CASSDFLTSYEQYF.

V and J are TRBV6-1 and TRBJ1-5; the D is unclear. This CDR3 has 15 amino acids. Deletions cut 11 bases from V and 5 bases from J, with 22 bases between. The germline V gene encodes CDR1 MNHNS and CDR2 SASEGT. The CDR3 spells CAAVGKGRKYQPQHF. The CDR3 coding sequence is TGTGCCGCCGTGGGTAAGGGCAGGAAGTATCAGCCCCAGCATTTT.

V gene TRBV19 combines with J gene TRBJ2-3; 9 bases agree with TRBD1. The length of the CDR3 is 14 residues. The germline V gene encodes CDR1 LNHDA and CDR2 SQIVND (reference sequence). Trimming took 10 bases from V and 0 from J; bases not matched to a gene: 5. The CDR3 bases are TGTGCCACCCGACAGGGGGTCAGCACAGATACGCAGTATTTT. Translating it yields CATRQGVSTDTQYF.

The genes are TRBV4-2 and TRBJ1-1; D gene ambiguous. There are 17 residues in the CDR3. The germline gives CDR1 LGHNA, CDR2 YNFKEQ. Trimming cost V 1 base and J 0 bases, with 15 bases left between them. The CDR3 sequence is CASSQVGGRGMNTEAFF. CDR3 DNA sequence: TGTGCCAGCAGCCAAGTCGGCGGCCGTGGAATGAACACTGAAGCTTTCTTT.

This chain joins TRBV2 and TRBJ2-5; no firm D call. Germline-derived CDR1 and CDR2 are SNHLY and FYNNEI. The CDR3 is made up of 13 amino acids. The V and J ends lost 7 bases and 2 bases respectively, with 11 bases between them. The CDR3: CASNGNIQETQYF. In DNA, the CDR3 is TGTGCCAGCAACGGCAATATTCAAGAGACCCAGTACTTC.

The chain couples TRBV11-1 to TRBJ2-3; 10 positions agree with TRBD2. Trimming at V came to 1 base and at J to 4 bases, leaving 5 bases not matched to a gene. This CDR3 is 16 amino acids long. Germline loops: CDR1 SGHAT, CDR2 FQDESV (reference sequence). The CDR3 DNA reads as TGTGCCAGCAGCTTAGGACCTAGCGGGAGCGCAGATACGCAGTATTTT. Translating gives CASSLGPSGSADTQYF.

This clone was picked up a small number of times. The chain couples TRBV7-9 to TRBJ2-7; D is undetermined. Germline V gene sequence: CDR1 SEHNR, CDR2 FQNEAQ (reference sequence). With 1 base removed from V and 2 bases from J, the gap between germline ends came to 6 bases. This CDR3 spans 13 amino acids. CDR3 sequence: CASSLDSAYEQYF. DNA for the CDR3: TGTGCCAGCAGCTTAGACTCGGCCTACGAGCAGTACTTC.

This sequence joins TRBV29-1 and TRBJ2-3; D is possibly TRBD1 (5 bases). The CDR3 is made up of 14 amino acids. With 2 bases removed from V and 7 bases from J, the gap between germline ends came to 16 bases. Germline V CDR1 and CDR2: SQVTM, ANQGSEA. The CDR3 loop is CSVEQGLSSNTQYF. The CDR3 bases are TGCAGCGTTGAACAGGGTTTATCCTCAAATACGCAGTATTTT.

The CDR3 coding sequence is TGTGCCAGCAGTTACGCCCGAGGAGGGGGCTACACCTTC. It yields the protein CASSYARGGGYTF. The rearrangement joins TRBV7-8 to TRBJ1-2, with D hard to call. The CDR3 has 13 amino acids. V was cut by 6 bases and J by 8 bases, with 16 bases left in between. Germline assignment: CDR1 SGHVS and CDR2 FQNEAQ.

The chain couples TRBV7-9 to TRBJ1-2, with D possibly TRBD1 on 6 matching bases. Trimming stripped 3 bases from V and 3 bases from J, with 14 bases between. The CDR3 sequence is 15 residues long. CDR1 SEHNR and CDR2 FQNEAQ come from the germline V gene (reference sequence). CDR3 DNA sequence: TGTGCCAGCAGCTTGGGGCGGGGGGCCCACTATGGCTACACCTTC. Translation: CASSLGRGAHYGYTF.

J is TRBJ2-1 and V is TRBV19, with 7 bases aligning to TRBD2. CDR3 length: 17 amino acids. With 7 bases clipped from V and 7 bases from J, the junction kept 19 bases outside the gene matches. CDR1 and CDR2 from the germline V gene are LNHDA and SQIVND (reference sequence). The CDR3 DNA reads TGTGCCAGTACCCTCATAAAGAGCGGGAAGTACCCAAATGAGCAGTTCTTC. As protein: CASTLIKSGKYPNEQFF.

V and J are TRBV5-1 and TRBJ2-5; unclear D gene. The V end was cut by 0 bases, the J end by 8 bases, with 11 bases between. The length of the CDR3 is 13 residues. The germline gives CDR1 SGHRS, CDR2 YFSETQ. The CDR3 region has the DNA TGCGCCAGCAGCTTGGCGAACAAGAGAACCCAGTACTTC. The encoded protein is CASSLANKRTQYF.

J is TRBJ1-1 and V is TRBV28; D not certain. The ends were cut back, 6 bases at V and 1 base at J, with 9 bases in the middle. Germline V gives CDR1 MDHEN, CDR2 SYDVKM. The CDR3 has 13 residues. In DNA, the CDR3 is TGTGCCAGCAGCCTAAACAAGAACACTGAAGCTTTCTTT. This encodes CASSLNKNTEAFF.

The J gene is TRBJ1-6, the V gene TRBV11-2; 7 nucleotides line up with TRBD1. The length of the CDR3 is 16 residues. The junction had 7 bases not matched to a gene; V was cut back by 5 bases and J by 3 bases. The germline CDR1 and CDR2 sequences are SGHAT and FQNNGV. The CDR3 protein is CASSTSTGNYNSPLHF. Written as DNA, the CDR3 is TGTGCCAGCAGCACTTCGACAGGGAACTATAATTCACCCCTCCACTTT.